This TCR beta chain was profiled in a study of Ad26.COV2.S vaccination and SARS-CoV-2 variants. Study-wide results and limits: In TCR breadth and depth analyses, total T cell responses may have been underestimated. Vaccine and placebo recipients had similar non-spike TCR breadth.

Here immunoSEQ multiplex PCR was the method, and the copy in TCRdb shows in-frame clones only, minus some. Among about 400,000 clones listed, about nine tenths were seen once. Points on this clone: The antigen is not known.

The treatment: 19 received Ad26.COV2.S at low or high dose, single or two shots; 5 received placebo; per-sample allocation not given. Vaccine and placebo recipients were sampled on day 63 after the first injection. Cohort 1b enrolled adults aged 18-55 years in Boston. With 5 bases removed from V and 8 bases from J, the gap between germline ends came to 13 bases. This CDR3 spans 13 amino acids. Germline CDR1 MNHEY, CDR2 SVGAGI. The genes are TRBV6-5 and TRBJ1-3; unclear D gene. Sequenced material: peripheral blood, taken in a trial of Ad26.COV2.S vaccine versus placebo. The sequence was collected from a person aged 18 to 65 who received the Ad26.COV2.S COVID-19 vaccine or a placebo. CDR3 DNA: TGTGCCAGCAGTCCGCCAGACGGGGACACCATATATTTT. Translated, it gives CASSPPDGDTIYF.